Below, one TCR beta chain is given with its context. The record originates from a study of blood T cell repertoires in COVID-19. Study-wide background: Collection of acute and convalescent COVID-19 samples took place in the United States, Italy and Spain. Sources were T cells, B-cell-depleted T cells, or PBMCs; the material itself was cDNA or gDNA.

V dropped 6 bases and J dropped 2; count of bases not matched to a gene: 7. This CDR3 spans 15 amino acids. Germline V lookup: CDR1 LNHDA, CDR2 SQIVND (reference sequence). As handled by the study authors: Researchers report that nucleated cell counts were estimated from reference gene primer amplification. Clones were read by immunoSEQ multiplex PCR, and TCRdb kept only the in-frame ones, dropping some. That table supplies the V and J calls and clone size; D and trimming were determined from the DNA. Found here are nearly 80,000 clones, approximately 80% of them singletons; the top ten hold under 45%.

Sample: peripheral blood. This receptor was taken from a woman between 70 and 85 years old with acute or convalescent COVID-19. The chain combines TRBV19 with TRBJ1-5, with 7 bases fitting TRBD1. CDR3 residues: CASSRQGPGNQPQHF. The CDR3 region has the DNA TGTGCCAGTAGCAGACAGGGCCCGGGCAATCAGCCCCAGCATTTT.